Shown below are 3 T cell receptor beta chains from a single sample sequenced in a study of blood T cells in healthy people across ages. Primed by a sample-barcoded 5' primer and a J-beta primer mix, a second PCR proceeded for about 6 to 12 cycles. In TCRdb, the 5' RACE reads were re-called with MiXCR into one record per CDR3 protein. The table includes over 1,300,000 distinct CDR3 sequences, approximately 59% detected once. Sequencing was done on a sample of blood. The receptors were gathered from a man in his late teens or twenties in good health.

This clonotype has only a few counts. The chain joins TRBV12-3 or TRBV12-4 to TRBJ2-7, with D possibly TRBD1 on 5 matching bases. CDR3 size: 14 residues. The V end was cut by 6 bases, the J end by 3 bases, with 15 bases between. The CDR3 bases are TGTGCCAGCAGCCTCGATGACAGATACTACGAGCAGTACTTC. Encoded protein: CASSLDDRYYEQYF.

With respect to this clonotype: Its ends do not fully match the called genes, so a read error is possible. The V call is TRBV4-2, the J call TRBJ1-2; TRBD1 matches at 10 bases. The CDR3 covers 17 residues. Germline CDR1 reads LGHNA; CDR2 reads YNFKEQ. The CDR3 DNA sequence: TGTGCCAGCGGCCATATTCCCGGGACAGGGGACACCTATGGCTACACCTTC. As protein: CASGHIPGTGDTYGYTF.

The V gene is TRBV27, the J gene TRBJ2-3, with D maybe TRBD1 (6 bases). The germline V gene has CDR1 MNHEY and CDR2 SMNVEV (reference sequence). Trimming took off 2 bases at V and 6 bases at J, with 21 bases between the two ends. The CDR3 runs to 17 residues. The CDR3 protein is CASSLIRGSEPPDTQYF. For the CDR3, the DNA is TGTGCCAGCAGTTTAATCAGGGGCAGCGAGCCTCCGGATACGCAGTATTTT.